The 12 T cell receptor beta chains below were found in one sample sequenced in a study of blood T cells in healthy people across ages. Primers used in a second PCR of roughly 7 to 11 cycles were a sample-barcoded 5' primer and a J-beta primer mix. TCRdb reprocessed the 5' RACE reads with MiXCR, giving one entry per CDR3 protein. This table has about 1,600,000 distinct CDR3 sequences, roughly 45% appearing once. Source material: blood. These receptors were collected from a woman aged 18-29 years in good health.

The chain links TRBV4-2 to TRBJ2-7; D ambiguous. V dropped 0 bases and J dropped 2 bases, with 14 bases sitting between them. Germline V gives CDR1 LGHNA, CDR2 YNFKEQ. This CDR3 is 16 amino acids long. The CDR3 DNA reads TGTGCCAGCAGCCAAGAGGCCCCTACAGCTACCTACGAGCAGTACTTC. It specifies CASSQEAPTATYEQYF.

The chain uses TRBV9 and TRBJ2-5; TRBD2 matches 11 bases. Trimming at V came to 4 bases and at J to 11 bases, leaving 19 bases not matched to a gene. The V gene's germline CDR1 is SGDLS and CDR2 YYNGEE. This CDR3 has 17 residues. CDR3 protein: CASSTETSGNLRNEQYF. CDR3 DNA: TGTGCCAGCAGCACCGAGACTAGCGGGAACTTGAGGAATGAGCAGTACTTC.

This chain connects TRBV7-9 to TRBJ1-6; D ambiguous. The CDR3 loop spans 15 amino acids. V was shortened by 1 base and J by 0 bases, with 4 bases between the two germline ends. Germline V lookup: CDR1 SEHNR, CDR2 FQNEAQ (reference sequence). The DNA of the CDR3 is TGTGCCAGCAGCTTAGTGGCCTCCTATAATTCACCCCTCCACTTT. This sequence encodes CASSLVASYNSPLHF.

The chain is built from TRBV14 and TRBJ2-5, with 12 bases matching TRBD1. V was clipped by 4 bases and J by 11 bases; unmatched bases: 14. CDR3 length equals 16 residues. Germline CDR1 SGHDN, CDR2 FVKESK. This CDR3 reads CASSPKTGTGGYRQYF. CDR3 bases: TGTGCCAGCAGCCCCAAGACCGGGACAGGGGGCTATAGGCAGTACTTC.

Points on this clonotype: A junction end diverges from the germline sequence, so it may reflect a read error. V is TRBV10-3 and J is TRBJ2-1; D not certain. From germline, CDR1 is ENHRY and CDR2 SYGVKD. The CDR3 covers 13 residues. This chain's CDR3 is CATSGDMRDEQFF. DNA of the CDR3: TGTGCCACCAGTGGTGACATGCGAGATGAGCAGTTCTTC.

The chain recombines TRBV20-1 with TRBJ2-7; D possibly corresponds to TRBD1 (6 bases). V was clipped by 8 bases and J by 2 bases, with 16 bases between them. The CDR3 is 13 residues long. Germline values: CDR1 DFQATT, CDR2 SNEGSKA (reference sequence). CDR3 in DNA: TGCAGTCTCACGGCAGGGGACACCTACGAGCAGTACTTC. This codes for CSLTAGDTYEQYF.

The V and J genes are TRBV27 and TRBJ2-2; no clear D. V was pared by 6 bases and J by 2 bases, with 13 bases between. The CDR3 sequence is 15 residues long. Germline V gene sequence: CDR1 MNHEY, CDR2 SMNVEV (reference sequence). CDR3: CASSPQTVNTGELFF. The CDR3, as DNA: TGTGCCAGCAGCCCCCAAACAGTAAACACCGGGGAGCTGTTTTTT.

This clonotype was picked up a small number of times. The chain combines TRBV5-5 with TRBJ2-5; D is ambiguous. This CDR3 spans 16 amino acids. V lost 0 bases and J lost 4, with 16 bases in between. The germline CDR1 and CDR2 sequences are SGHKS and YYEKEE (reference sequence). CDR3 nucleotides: TGTGCCAGCAGCTTGGGGGCCGATACAGTCTTAGAGACCCAGTACTTC. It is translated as CASSLGADTVLETQYF.

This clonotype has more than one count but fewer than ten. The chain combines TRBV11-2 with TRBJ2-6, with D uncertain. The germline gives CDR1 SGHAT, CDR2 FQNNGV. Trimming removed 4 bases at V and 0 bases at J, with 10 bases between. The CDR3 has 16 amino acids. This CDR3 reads CASSWKSVSGANVLTF. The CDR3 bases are TGTGCCAGCAGCTGGAAAAGTGTCTCTGGGGCCAACGTCCTGACTTTC. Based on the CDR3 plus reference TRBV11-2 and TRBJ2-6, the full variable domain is EAGVAQSPRYKIIEKRQSVAFWCNPISGHATLYWYQQILGQGPKLLIQFQNNGVVDDSQLPKDRFSAERLKGVDSTLKIQPAKLEDSAVYLCASSWKSVSGANVLTFGAGSRLTVL.

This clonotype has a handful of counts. The CDR3 region is CASSQTGIYETQYF. CDR3 coding DNA: TGTGCCAGCAGCCAGACGGGGATTTATGAGACCCAGTACTTC. The V and J genes are TRBV7-9 and TRBJ2-5; D might be TRBD2 (5 bases). The CDR3 has 14 residues. Germline V lookup: CDR1 SEHNR, CDR2 FQNEAQ (reference sequence). V was trimmed by 5 bases and J by 5 bases, leaving 15 bases between them.

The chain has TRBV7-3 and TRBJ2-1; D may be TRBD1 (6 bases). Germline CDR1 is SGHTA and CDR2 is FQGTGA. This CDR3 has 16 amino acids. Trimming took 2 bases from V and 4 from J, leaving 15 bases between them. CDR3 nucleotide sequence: TGTGCCAGCAGCTTACGGGGACACCCCTCTTACAATGAGCAGTTCTTC. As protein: CASSLRGHPSYNEQFF.

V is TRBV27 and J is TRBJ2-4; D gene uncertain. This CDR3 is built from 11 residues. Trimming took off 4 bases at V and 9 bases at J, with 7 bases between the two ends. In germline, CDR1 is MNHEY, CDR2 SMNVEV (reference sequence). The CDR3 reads CASSSDTIQYF. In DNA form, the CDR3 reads TGTGCCAGCAGTTCCGACACCATTCAGTACTTC.